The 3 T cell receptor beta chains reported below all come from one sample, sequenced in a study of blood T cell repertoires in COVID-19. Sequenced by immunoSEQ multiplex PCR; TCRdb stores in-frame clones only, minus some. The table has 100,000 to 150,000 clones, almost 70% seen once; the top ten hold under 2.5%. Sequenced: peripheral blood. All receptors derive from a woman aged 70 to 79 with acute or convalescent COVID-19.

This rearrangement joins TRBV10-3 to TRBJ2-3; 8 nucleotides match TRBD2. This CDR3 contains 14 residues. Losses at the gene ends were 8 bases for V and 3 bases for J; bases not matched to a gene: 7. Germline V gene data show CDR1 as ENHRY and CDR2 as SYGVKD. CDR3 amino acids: CAISSGSGTDTQYF. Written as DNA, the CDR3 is TGTGCCATCTCCAGCGGGAGTGGGACAGATACGCAGTATTTT.

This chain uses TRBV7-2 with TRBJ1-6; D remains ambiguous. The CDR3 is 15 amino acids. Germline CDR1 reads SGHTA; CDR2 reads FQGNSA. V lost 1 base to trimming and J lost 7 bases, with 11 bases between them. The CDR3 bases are TGTGCCAGCAGCTTAGTGGGGAGGGAAAATTCACCCCTCCACTTT. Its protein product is CASSLVGRENSPLHF. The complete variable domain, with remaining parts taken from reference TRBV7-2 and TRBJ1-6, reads GAGVSQSPSNKVTEKGKDVELRCDPISGHTALYWYRQSLGQGLEFLIYFQGNSAPDKSGLPSDRFSAERTGGSVSTLTIQRTQQEDSAVYLCASSLVGRENSPLHFGNGTRLTVT.

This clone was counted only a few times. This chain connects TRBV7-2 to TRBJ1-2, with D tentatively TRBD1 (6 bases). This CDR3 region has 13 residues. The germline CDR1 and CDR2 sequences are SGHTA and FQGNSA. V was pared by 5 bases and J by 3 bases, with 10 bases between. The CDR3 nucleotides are TGTGCCAGCAGCAGGACAGCCGACTATGGCTACACCTTC. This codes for CASSRTADYGYTF.